This entry is about one TCR beta chain. Its antigen is undetermined. This entry belongs to a study of graft-versus-host responses after intestinal transplantation. Across the study: Induction with anti-thymocyte globulin, then tacrolimus and steroids for around three years, was given to all recipients. Overall study results and limits: The recipient marrow held GvH clones, and some of them showed up first in ileum or blood. Declining HvG levels early post-transplant were linked to peak circulating GvH clone levels. Those patients showing graft-donor T cell macrochimerism displayed high graft-versus-host to host-versus-graft clonal ratios in allografts.

CDR1 is MGHRA and CDR2 is YSYEKL in the germline V gene. The CDR3 length is 14 residues. V gave up 3 bases and J gave up 3 bases, with 11 bases separating them. Some clones are missing from TCRdb's copy, which holds only in-frame ones; the method was immunoSEQ multiplex PCR. This table has 75,000 to 100,000 clones, 83% appearing once. The receptor's source is a human donor who received an intestinal transplant. The sequenced sample was unstimulated CD8+ T cells sorted from spleen or lymph node cells, obtained before intestinal transplant. The gene calls are TRBV4-1 and TRBJ1-1; no firm D call. In nucleotides, the CDR3 is TGCGCCAGCAGCCATCTTGGGAGGTACACTGAAGCTTTCTTT. Amino acids: CASSHLGRYTEAFF.